This T cell receptor (beta chain) was sequenced during a study of a mutant IDH1 vaccine in newly diagnosed glioma. Study at large: Receipt of radiotherapy, temozolomide, or both preceded the study, and most received both. Study-wide results and limits: Variations in leading peripheral T cell clonotypes appeared to have no connection with pseudoprogression. It was just under 95% of patients that developed vaccine-induced immune responses.

CDR1 is GTSNPN and CDR2 is SVGIG in the germline V gene (reference sequence). The CDR3 is 15 residues long. With V trimmed by 5 bases and J by 1 base, 10 bases remained unmatched. To note about this clone: Its specificity is not known.

Time point: baseline, week 1 (first vaccination visit). Treatment noted: pre-vaccination baseline after standard-of-care therapy. New WHO grade 3 or 4 astrocytomas that were IDH1-mutant and ATRX-lost occurred in the donors. Method: immunoSEQ multiplex PCR; TCRdb's copy keeps in-frame clones and lacks some. Of about 59,000 clones listed, 75% to 95% are singletons. The sequenced sample was PBMCs, obtained from a glioma patient treated with radiotherapy, temozolomide or both. The sequence was obtained from a man aged 45-65 years with glioma. This chain uses TRBV30 with TRBJ1-1, with 7 bases identical to TRBD1. CDR3 loop: CAWEGADFSNTEAFF. Here the CDR3 DNA reads TGTGCCTGGGAGGGGGCGGATTTCTCGAACACTGAAGCTTTCTTT. The variable domain in full, with the rest retrieved from reference TRBV30 and TRBJ1-1, is SQTIHQWPATLVQPVGSPLSLECTVEGTSNPNLYWYRQAAGRGLQLLFYSVGIGQISSEVPQNLSASRPQDRQFILSSKKLLLSDSGFYLCAWEGADFSNTEAFFGQGTRLTVV.